This entry lists 19 T cell receptor beta chains sequenced from one sample in a study of blood T cell repertoires in COVID-19. Produced via immunoSEQ multiplex PCR; TCRdb's table is partial and in-frame only. The sample has a few hundred thousand clones, about nine tenths seen once. Sequenced material: PBMCs or T cells enriched from blood (not recorded which). These receptors originate from a woman under 30 who had recovered from COVID-19.

CDR3 amino acids: CASSYKAAPTEAFF. In nucleotides, the CDR3 is TGTGCCAGCAGTTACAAGGCGGCTCCCACTGAAGCTTTCTTT. The chain recombines TRBV6-5 with TRBJ1-1; D remains ambiguous. This CDR3 region has 14 residues. V was trimmed by 2 bases and J by 4 bases, leaving 11 bases between them. From germline, CDR1 is MNHEY and CDR2 SVGAGI.

The V call is TRBV28, the J call TRBJ2-5; D possibly corresponds to TRBD1 (6 bases). V was shortened by 6 bases and J by 1 base, with 12 bases between the two germline ends. CDR3 length: 14 amino acids. Germline V CDR1 and CDR2: MDHEN, SYDVKM. The CDR3 bases are TGTGCCAGCAGGGACAGTAATTCCCAAGAGACCCAGTACTTC. Protein: CASRDSNSQETQYF.

The J gene is TRBJ1-1, the V gene TRBV27; the D gene is possibly TRBD1 (6 bases). Germline lookup yields CDR1 MNHEY and CDR2 SMNVEV (reference sequence). CDR3 size: 14 residues. V dropped 6 bases and J dropped 0 bases, with 11 bases sitting between them. Here the CDR3 reads CASSWGGMNTEAFF. CDR3 sequence (DNA): TGTGCCAGCAGCTGGGGGGGCATGAACACTGAAGCTTTCTTT.

The V call is TRBV28, the J call TRBJ1-2; D uncertain. The V end lost 11 bases, the J end lost 3 bases, and 16 bases lay between the germline ends. The CDR3 contains 13 residues. CDR1 MDHEN and CDR2 SYDVKM come from the germline V gene. CDR3 region: CAVSPNSDYGYTF. DNA for the CDR3: TGTGCCGTGAGCCCAAACTCGGACTATGGCTACACCTTC.

The chain couples TRBV7-8 to TRBJ1-5; 10 nucleotides line up with TRBD1. The CDR3 has 18 amino acids. The V gene's germline CDR1 is SGHVS and CDR2 FQNEAQ. V gave up 6 bases and J gave up 3 bases; unmatched junction bases: 14. The CDR3 DNA sequence: TGTGCCAGCAGTCCAATCCCTCCGGGACAGGGGATCAATCAGCCCCAGCATTTT. It codes for CASSPIPPGQGINQPQHF.

The chain couples TRBV3-1 (or the pseudogene TRBV3-2) to TRBJ1-1; 7 bases match TRBD1. Germline V gene data show CDR1 as LGHDT and CDR2 as YNNKEL (reference sequence). CDR3 length equals 14 residues. The ends lost 2 bases at V and 1 base at J; junction bases unmatched: 1. The CDR3: CASSQYRGNTEAFF. CDR3 nucleotides: TGTGCCAGCAGCCAATACAGGGGGAACACTGAAGCTTTCTTT.

J is TRBJ1-2 and V is TRBV4-2, with D possibly TRBD1 on 6 matching bases. Trimming shortened V by 4 bases and J by 4 bases, and 16 bases separated the two germline ends. CDR1 is LGHNA and CDR2 is YNFKEQ in the germline V gene. This CDR3 is built from 15 residues. The CDR3 protein is CASSPGQQGVYGYTF. In DNA form, the CDR3 reads TGTGCCAGCAGCCCGGGCCAACAGGGTGTCTATGGCTACACCTTC.

The chain joins TRBV19 to TRBJ2-5, with 8 positions matching TRBD1. The CDR3 has 13 residues. Losses at the gene ends were 4 bases for V and 3 bases for J; bases not matched to a gene: 1. CDR1 is LNHDA and CDR2 is SQIVND in the germline V gene (reference sequence). DNA for the CDR3: TGTGCCAGTAGTACGGACAGGGAAGAGACCCAGTACTTC. Translation gives CASSTDREETQYF.

The CDR3 sequence: CASSLAGPHYNEQFF. Here the CDR3 DNA reads TGTGCCAGCAGCTTAGCAGGGCCCCACTACAATGAGCAGTTCTTC. This sequence joins TRBV7-3 and TRBJ2-1, with a weak D call TRBD1 (5 bases). There are 15 residues in the CDR3. Germline V gives CDR1 SGHTA, CDR2 FQGTGA. Trimming shortened V by 2 bases and J by 3 bases, and 11 bases separated the two germline ends.

The gene calls are TRBV6-6 and TRBJ2-5; 7 bases fit TRBD2. There are 16 residues in the CDR3. Germline lookup yields CDR1 MNHNY and CDR2 SVGAGI (reference sequence). Trimming cost V 5 bases and J 5 bases; bases outside gene matches: 14. The CDR3 is CASSRGDYSGGETQYF. CDR3 DNA: TGTGCCAGCAGTCGAGGGGACTACTCGGGCGGGGAGACCCAGTACTTC.

This chain uses TRBV30 with TRBJ1-4, with 9 bases fitting TRBD1. The CDR3 sequence is 16 residues long. Losses at the gene ends were 0 bases for V and 8 bases for J; bases not matched to a gene: 10. Germline V gives CDR1 GTSNPN, CDR2 SVGIG (reference sequence). The CDR3 bases are TGTGCCTGGAGTGTACTACTGGGACAGGGCACGGAAAAACTGTTTTTT. Translating gives CAWSVLLGQGTEKLFF.

The chain couples TRBV18 to TRBJ2-1; tentative D call: TRBD1 (7 bases). Trimming removed 3 bases from V and 5 bases from J, with 20 bases in between. CDR1 is KGHSH and CDR2 is LQKENI in the germline V gene. The CDR3 loop spans 17 amino acids. CDR3 DNA sequence: TGTGCCAGCTCACCTTACGCAGGGGGGCAATCCAACAATGAGCAGTTCTTC. Translation gives CASSPYAGGQSNNEQFF. Variable domain in full (rest from reference TRBV18 and TRBJ2-1): NAGVMQNPRHLVRRRGQEARLRCSPMKGHSHVYWYRQLPEEGLKFMVYLQKENIIDESGMPKERFSAEFPKEGPSILRIQQVVRGDSAAYFCASSPYAGGQSNNEQFFGPGTRLTVL.

The J gene is TRBJ1-2, the V gene TRBV5-4; 7 bases align to TRBD1. The CDR3 runs to 17 residues. J lost 2 bases, V lost 0 bases, and 10 bases had no gene match. The germline V gene encodes CDR1 SGHNT and CDR2 YYREEE (reference sequence). For the CDR3, the DNA is TGTGCCAGCAGCTTGGCCAGGATACAGGGGAGGAACTATGGCTACACCTTC. Protein sequence: CASSLARIQGRNYGYTF.

The J gene is TRBJ1-3, the V gene TRBV3-1 (or the pseudogene TRBV3-2), with TRBD1 as a possible D gene (5 bases). Trimming cost V 6 bases and J 0 bases, with 15 bases left between them. The V gene's germline CDR1 is LGHDT and CDR2 YNNKEL (reference sequence). There are 16 residues in the CDR3. The CDR3: CASRRTGEHSGNTIYF. The CDR3, as DNA: TGTGCCAGCAGACGGACGGGGGAACACTCTGGAAACACCATATATTTT.

The J gene is TRBJ2-5, the V gene TRBV7-2, with 10 nucleotides matching TRBD2. The germline gives CDR1 SGHTA, CDR2 FQGNSA. Unmatched junction bases numbered 4, after V lost 5 bases and J lost 4 bases. This CDR3 region has 14 residues. The CDR3 is CASSTRLAGETQYF. Here the CDR3 DNA reads TGTGCCAGCAGCACAAGACTAGCGGGAGAGACCCAGTACTTC.

This chain joins TRBV30 and TRBJ2-3; D call uncertain. V lost 1 base, J lost 8 bases, and 22 bases lay in between. Germline-derived CDR1 and CDR2 are GTSNPN and SVGIG (reference sequence). This CDR3 contains 16 residues. The CDR3 sequence is CAWSARAFLLTATQYF. For the CDR3, the DNA is TGTGCCTGGAGTGCCCGCGCCTTCCTTCTTACCGCTACGCAGTATTTT. The variable domain in full, with the rest retrieved from reference TRBV30 and TRBJ2-3, is SQTIHQWPATLVQPVGSPLSLECTVEGTSNPNLYWYRQAAGRGLQLLFYSVGIGQISSEVPQNLSASRPQDRQFILSSKKLLLSDSGFYLCAWSARAFLLTATQYFGPGTRLTVL.

The CDR3 nucleotides read TGTGCCAGCAGTGAAGGAGGTGCTGGGCAGGGGATTGATGGCTACACCTTC. Translating gives CASSEGGAGQGIDGYTF. The gene calls are TRBV6-1 and TRBJ1-2; the D gene is possibly TRBD1 (6 bases). The germline CDR1 and CDR2 sequences are MNHNS and SASEGT. Trimming took 1 base from V and 6 from J, leaving 21 bases between them. There are 17 residues in the CDR3.

The rearrangement links TRBV28 to TRBJ2-3; TRBD2 is a possible D gene (6 bases). Germline-derived CDR1 and CDR2 are MDHEN and SYDVKM. The V end was cut by 7 bases, the J end by 1 base, with 21 bases between. The CDR3 length is 17 residues. For the CDR3, the DNA is TGTGCCAGCAATCTACCCCCGGAGGGACCCCGCACAGATACGCAGTATTTT. It translates to CASNLPPEGPRTDTQYF.

CDR3 amino acids: CASRAGTAGYTF. In DNA form, the CDR3 reads TGTGCCAGTAGGGCGGGAACGGCTGGCTACACCTTC. This chain connects TRBV19 to TRBJ1-2, with no clear D. Germline-derived CDR1 and CDR2 are LNHDA and SQIVND (reference sequence). The CDR3 is made up of 12 amino acids. V was shortened by 6 bases and J by 7 bases, with 12 bases between the two germline ends.